Below are 5 T cell receptor beta chains sequenced from a single sample in a study of blood T cells in healthy people across ages. A second 7 to 11 cycle PCR used barcoded and J-beta primers. One entry per CDR3 protein, called by TCRdb with MiXCR from the 5' RACE reads. The data contain around 800,000 distinct CDR3 sequences, around 62% of them singletons. Material for sequencing was blood. The receptors come from a man aged 30 to 39 in good health.

This clonotype was detected once. The chain is built from TRBV24-1 and TRBJ2-3, with TRBD1 identical over 8 bases. From germline, CDR1 is KGHDR and CDR2 SFDVKD. J was trimmed by 3 bases and V by 3 bases; bases with no gene match: 1. The length of the CDR3 is 14 residues. CDR3: CATSDGDRTDTQYF. CDR3 nucleotides: TGTGCCACCAGTGATGGGGACAGGACAGATACGCAGTATTTT.

The V gene is TRBV4-3, the J gene TRBJ2-6; D gene ambiguous. The CDR3 totals 15 residues. Deletions cut 1 base from V and 3 bases from J, with 7 bases between. In germline, CDR1 is LGHNA, CDR2 YSLEER. The CDR3 DNA follows: TGCGCCAGCAGCCAAGTGGATAATGGGGCCAACGTCCTGACTTTC. Translation: CASSQVDNGANVLTF.

This clonotype appeared a single time. This chain links TRBV6-1 with TRBJ2-1; D tentatively reads TRBD1 or TRBD2 (6 bases each). This CDR3 comprises 18 residues. V dropped 3 bases and J dropped 1 base, with 19 bases sitting between them. Germline V gives CDR1 MNHNS, CDR2 SASEGT. The CDR3 loop reads CASSDPVRQGRSYNEQFF. The CDR3 nucleotides are TGTGCCAGCAGTGATCCCGTCAGGCAGGGGAGGTCCTACAATGAGCAGTTCTTC.

The rearrangement uses TRBV7-9 and TRBJ1-1; TRBD1 might be the D (5 bases). The CDR3 loop spans 10 amino acids. Germline CDR1 SEHNR, CDR2 FQNEAQ (reference sequence). The CDR3 loop reads CASQGTEAFF. The DNA of the CDR3 is TGTGCTTCTCAGGGCACTGAAGCTTTCTTT.

The gene calls are TRBV10-3 and TRBJ2-3, with 13 positions matching TRBD2. J was trimmed by 2 bases and V by 3 bases; bases with no gene match: 8. The germline CDR1 and CDR2 sequences are ENHRY and SYGVKD. The CDR3 runs to 18 residues. Written as DNA, the CDR3 is TGTGCCATCAGTGATGCGGGACTAGCGGGGCCTTACACAGATACGCAGTATTTT. It is translated as CAISDAGLAGPYTDTQYF.